This T cell receptor (beta chain) was profiled in a study of cytomegalovirus exposure and HLA in healthy donors. Whole-study results and caveats: The authors later linked a missense DCLRE1C variant to TCR beta V- and J-gene trimming. Evidence from a later analysis indicated that most CMV-associated TCR beta chains looked HLA-restricted. A further, later analysis showed that HLA-associated TCR beta chains (compared with equally common others) were more clonally expanded. The authors confirmed in vitro that a few CMV-associated chains were specific for CMV antigens.

In the PCR, 60 Vbeta and 13 Jbeta primers were used. Repertoires were generated with immunoSEQ multiplex PCR, while TCRdb's copy carries only in-frame clones and drops some. The sample includes some 100,000 clones, around 83% of them seen just once. On this clone: Its antigen is still unknown.

The germline V and J ends were trimmed by 4 bases and 3 bases, with 7 bases remaining between them. Per the germline V gene, CDR1 is DFQATT and CDR2 is SNEGSKA (reference sequence). The CDR3 covers 11 residues. The chain joins TRBV20-1 to TRBJ2-7; D not resolved. Sequencing was carried out using PBMCs. The TCR was taken from a woman aged 18-29 years in good health and CMV-seronegative. CDR3 amino acids: CSATADYEQYF. CDR3 in DNA: TGCAGTGCTACGGCGGACTACGAGCAGTACTTC.